Each of the 25 T cell receptor beta chains below was sequenced from the same sample in a study of blood T cell repertoires in COVID-19. Repertoires were generated with immunoSEQ multiplex PCR, while TCRdb's copy carries only in-frame clones and drops some. The sample yields more than 250,000 clones, around 90% seen once. Input material: PBMCs or T cells enriched from blood (not recorded which). All receptors come from a woman aged 18-29 years with acute COVID-19.

The gene calls are TRBV5-1 and TRBJ1-1, with TRBD1 matching over 7 bases. The V gene's germline CDR1 is SGHRS and CDR2 YFSETQ. J gave up 1 base and V 0 bases, and 6 bases lay outside the gene matches. The CDR3 sequence is 16 residues long. CDR3 DNA: TGCGCCAGCAGCTTGGGGTTTGGACAGGAGAACACTGAAGCTTTCTTT. Amino acid sequence: CASSLGFGQENTEAFF.

The chain employs TRBV7-9 and TRBJ2-4; possibly TRBD1 for D (6 bases). Germline-derived CDR1 and CDR2 are SEHNR and FQNEAQ (reference sequence). V lost 0 bases, J lost 1 base, and 10 bases lay in between. The CDR3 spans 16 residues. Here the CDR3 reads CASSLAGAIAKNIQYF. The DNA of the CDR3 is TGTGCCAGCAGCTTAGCGGGGGCAATCGCCAAAAACATTCAGTACTTC.

The chain links TRBV24-1 to TRBJ2-1; the D is unclear. CDR3 size: 17 residues. Germline V gene sequence: CDR1 KGHDR, CDR2 SFDVKD. V was clipped by 5 bases and J by 0 bases, with 16 bases between them. CDR3 nucleotide sequence: TGTGCCACCAGTGGTCTAGATGGTCCCCGCTCCTACAATGAGCAGTTCTTC. It specifies CATSGLDGPRSYNEQFF.

This chain uses TRBV19 with TRBJ1-2; D is undetermined. The V and J ends lost 6 bases and 4 bases respectively, with 15 bases between them. CDR1 and CDR2 (germline): LNHDA, SQIVND (reference sequence). The CDR3 loop spans 14 amino acids. The CDR3 region is CASSLGGRPYGYTF. The DNA for the CDR3 is TGTGCCAGTAGCCTCGGAGGGCGGCCCTATGGCTACACCTTC.

This clone was observed a single time. This chain connects TRBV6-5 to TRBJ2-7; 10 bases fit TRBD2. CDR1 MNHEY and CDR2 SVGAGI come from the germline V gene. The V and J ends lost 7 bases and 3 bases, in that order; junction bases with no gene match: 6. There are 14 residues in the CDR3. CDR3 nucleotide sequence: TGTGCCAGCACCTGGACTAGCGGAGACTACGAGCAGTACTTC. Its protein is CASTWTSGDYEQYF.

This sequence joins TRBV4-1 and TRBJ1-2, with a tentative D call TRBD1 (6 bases). The CDR3 has 13 amino acids. CDR1 and CDR2 (germline): MGHRA, YSYEKL. V gave up 1 base and J gave up 8 bases, with 11 bases separating them. CDR3 region: CASSQATGSGYTF. DNA of the CDR3: TGCGCCAGCAGCCAAGCTACAGGGAGCGGCTACACCTTC.

This chain joins TRBV5-1 and TRBJ2-2, with 13 bases matching TRBD2. V dropped 4 bases and J dropped 5; count of bases not matched to a gene: 5. Germline V lookup: CDR1 SGHRS, CDR2 YFSETQ. There are 16 residues in the CDR3. The CDR3 DNA reads as TGCGCCAGCAGCACGCTGGGACTAGCGGGAACCGGGGAGCTGTTTTTT. This sequence encodes CASSTLGLAGTGELFF.

This chain uses TRBV11-3 with TRBJ2-3; D is perhaps TRBD2 (5 bases). The V end was cut by 0 bases, the J end by 0 bases, with 10 bases between. CDR1 SGHNT and CDR2 YENEEA come from the germline V gene. The CDR3 has 16 residues. CDR3 region: CASSLDGGTSTDTQYF. For the CDR3, the DNA is TGTGCCAGCAGCTTAGACGGAGGAACTAGCACAGATACGCAGTATTTT.

The V and J genes are TRBV7-9 and TRBJ2-1, with 10 bases aligning to TRBD1. V lost 2 bases, J lost 5 bases, and 6 bases stayed unmatched. In germline, CDR1 is SEHNR, CDR2 FQNEAQ (reference sequence). This CDR3 contains 16 residues. CDR3 DNA: TGTGCCAGCAGCTTAAGACAGGGGGCGATCAACAATGAGCAGTTCTTC. Translation gives CASSLRQGAINNEQFF.

The rearrangement uses TRBV5-1 and TRBJ2-1; 9 positions match TRBD2. CDR3 length: 14 residues. Germline V lookup: CDR1 SGHRS, CDR2 YFSETQ. V was clipped by 3 bases and J by 3 bases; unmatched bases: 1. CDR3 protein: CASSSSGNYNEQFF. As DNA, the CDR3 is TGCGCCAGCAGCTCTAGCGGGAACTACAATGAGCAGTTCTTC.

The CDR3 DNA reads TGTGCCAGTACCCCGGACAGGGTGGACTATGGCTACACCTTC. As protein: CASTPDRVDYGYTF. The chain has TRBV6-5 and TRBJ1-2; 8 nucleotides align to TRBD1. CDR1 and CDR2 from the germline V gene are MNHEY and SVGAGI. The CDR3 is 14 amino acids. J lost 3 bases, V lost 9 bases, and 9 bases had no gene match.

The chain joins TRBV4-3 to TRBJ1-1; D not certain. Germline CDR1 LGHNA, CDR2 YSLEER. The CDR3 spans 15 residues. V was clipped by 0 bases and J by 5 bases, with 13 bases between them. The CDR3 protein is CASSQDRKGGTEAFF. DNA of the CDR3: TGCGCCAGCAGCCAAGATAGGAAGGGAGGAACTGAAGCTTTCTTT.

The rearrangement links TRBV4-3 to TRBJ2-7; TRBD1 matches at 9 bases. The germline gives CDR1 LGHNA, CDR2 YSLEER. The CDR3 sequence is 16 residues long. V was clipped by 1 base and J by 1 base; unmatched bases: 5. As DNA, the CDR3 is TGCGCCAGCAGCCAAGGAACCGGGACAGGGTCCTACGAGCAGTACTTC. It codes for CASSQGTGTGSYEQYF.

This clone occurred once. Written as DNA, the CDR3 is TGTGCCAGCAGGACCCCAGGGGGGTTCGATGGCTACACCTTC. Its protein product is CASRTPGGFDGYTF. V and J are TRBV6-5 and TRBJ1-2; 7 bases line up with TRBD1. The V and J ends lost 6 bases and 6 bases, in that order; junction bases with no gene match: 10. The CDR3 is made up of 14 amino acids. Germline V gene sequence: CDR1 MNHEY, CDR2 SVGAGI.

The chain uses TRBV4-3 and TRBJ2-1, with 8 bases aligning to TRBD1. This CDR3 is 16 amino acids long. Germline loops: CDR1 LGHNA, CDR2 YSLEER. The V gene end was trimmed by 0 bases and the J gene end by 3 bases; junction bases not matched to a gene: 4. For the CDR3, the DNA is TGCGCCAGCAGCCAAGATCGGGACAGGATCTACAATGAGCAGTTCTTC. The encoded protein is CASSQDRDRIYNEQFF.

The chain has TRBV6-4 and TRBJ2-3; TRBD2 is a possible D gene (5 bases). CDR1 MRHNA and CDR2 SNTAGT come from the germline V gene. The CDR3 sequence is 13 residues long. The V and J ends lost 5 bases and 2 bases respectively, with 8 bases between them. The CDR3 bases are TGTGCCAGCAGTACCGGGGACACAGATACGCAGTATTTT. Its translation: CASSTGDTDTQYF.

The J gene is TRBJ1-6, the V gene TRBV15; a possible D gene is TRBD1 (6 bases). Trimming took off 1 base at V and 3 bases at J, with 10 bases between the two ends. The length of the CDR3 is 16 residues. The germline V gene encodes CDR1 LNHNV and CDR2 YYDKDF (reference sequence). The CDR3 DNA is TGTGCCACCAGCAGAGGTCGGGACAACTATAATTCACCCCTCCACTTT. Protein sequence: CATSRGRDNYNSPLHF.

This clone appeared a single time. The V call is TRBV7-9, the J call TRBJ2-7, with 10 bases lining up with TRBD1. With V trimmed by 1 base and J by 5 bases, 2 bases remained unmatched. Germline CDR1 and CDR2: SEHNR and FQNEAQ (reference sequence). The CDR3 runs 14 residues. CDR3 in amino acids: CASSLGQGANEQYF. CDR3 sequence (DNA): TGTGCCAGCAGCTTAGGACAGGGGGCGAACGAGCAGTACTTC.

Concerning this clone: Other DNA sequences within the sample encode an identical CDR3. The genes are TRBV3-1 (or the pseudogene TRBV3-2) and TRBJ2-7; 15 bases line up with TRBD2. CDR3 length equals 15 residues. Germline loops: CDR1 LGHDT, CDR2 YNNKEL (reference sequence). V was clipped by 3 bases and J by 3 bases; unmatched bases: 0. The CDR3 is CASSQGLAGGYEQYF. The DNA for the CDR3 is TGTGCCAGCAGCCAGGGACTAGCGGGAGGCTACGAGCAGTACTTC.

This rearrangement joins TRBV4-2 to TRBJ2-7, with D hard to call. CDR3 length equals 14 residues. Germline values: CDR1 LGHNA, CDR2 YNFKEQ. The V and J ends lost 5 bases and 1 base respectively, with 12 bases between them. CDR3 sequence reads: CASSYVGVSYEQYF. The CDR3 nucleotides are TGTGCCAGCAGCTACGTCGGTGTTTCCTACGAGCAGTACTTC.

The chain employs TRBV6-1 and TRBJ2-7, with TRBD1 matching 7 bases. The CDR3 has 16 residues. Germline V gives CDR1 MNHNS, CDR2 SASEGT. Germline trimming cut 3 bases from V and 0 bases from J; bases unmatched to any gene: 8. The CDR3 region has the DNA TGTGCCAGCAGTGACTTTGGGGGACAGACCTCCTACGAGCAGTACTTC. It is translated as CASSDFGGQTSYEQYF.

The chain is built from TRBV7-8 and TRBJ2-5, with TRBD2 identical over 14 bases. CDR1 is SGHVS and CDR2 is FQNEAQ in the germline V gene. The CDR3 is 17 amino acids. The J segment lost 5 bases and the V segment lost 1 base, leaving 6 bases of the junction unmatched. CDR3 sequence reads: CASSLVPTSGRGETQYF. The CDR3 coding sequence is TGTGCCAGCAGCTTAGTACCGACTAGCGGGAGGGGGGAGACCCAGTACTTC.

The rearrangement links TRBV6-1 to TRBJ1-2, with D possibly matching TRBD1 (5 bases). The V and J ends lost 1 base and 4 bases respectively, with 10 bases between them. Germline lookup yields CDR1 MNHNS and CDR2 SASEGT. CDR3 length: 14 residues. In DNA form, the CDR3 reads TGTGCCAGCAGTGAAGTACAGGTTGGCTATGGCTACACCTTC. Amino acid sequence: CASSEVQVGYGYTF.

This sequence joins TRBV27 and TRBJ2-7; 16 bases match TRBD2. The CDR3 sequence is 17 residues long. From germline, CDR1 is MNHEY and CDR2 SMNVEV (reference sequence). V shed 5 bases and J 5 bases; nucleotides not matched to a gene: 9. In DNA, the CDR3 is TGTGCCAGCAGTCAACCGGGACTAGCGGGAGGGCCGCACGAGCAGTACTTC. It translates to CASSQPGLAGGPHEQYF.

The chain has TRBV7-2 and TRBJ2-7; TRBD2 aligns across 10 bases. Germline CDR1 and CDR2: SGHTA and FQGNSA. The CDR3 totals 16 residues. V trimming: 1 base; J trimming: 5 bases; junction bases outside the gene matches: 8. The CDR3 DNA is TGTGCCAGCAGCTTAGTGGCTAGCGGGAGTTTCGACGAGCAGTACTTC. It yields the protein CASSLVASGSFDEQYF. The full variable domain, with the rest looked up from reference TRBV7-2 and TRBJ2-7, is GAGVSQSPSNKVTEKGKDVELRCDPISGHTALYWYRQSLGQGLEFLIYFQGNSAPDKSGLPSDRFSAERTGGSVSTLTIQRTQQEDSAVYLCASSLVASGSFDEQYFGPGTRLTVT.